These 29 T cell receptor beta chains share one sample of origin, sequenced in a study of blood T cell repertoires in COVID-19. The assay was immunoSEQ multiplex PCR, and TCRdb's table has in-frame clones only and misses some. This table holds 150,000 or so clones, approximately 83% found once. The material sequenced was PBMCs or T cells enriched from blood (not recorded which). The source is a man between 65 and 80 years old who had been exposed to COVID-19.

The genes are TRBV7-9 and TRBJ2-2; no clear D gene. The CDR3 loop spans 13 amino acids. In germline, CDR1 is SEHNR, CDR2 FQNEAQ (reference sequence). V lost 3 bases to trimming and J lost 6 bases, with 8 bases between them. The CDR3 spells CASSFSSPGELFF. The CDR3 DNA reads as TGTGCCAGCAGCTTTTCCTCTCCCGGGGAGCTGTTTTTT.

This clone was observed a single time. This chain connects TRBV5-4 to TRBJ2-1; 8 bases align to TRBD1. The germline V gene has CDR1 SGHNT and CDR2 YYREEE (reference sequence). The CDR3 length is 14 residues. V was clipped by 4 bases and J by 7 bases; unmatched bases: 7. The CDR3, as DNA: TGTGCCAGCAGCGGCGGACAGGGTTCAAATGAGCAGTTCTTC. Translated, it gives CASSGGQGSNEQFF.

As to this clone: Its ends do not fully match the called genes, so a read error is possible. The J gene is TRBJ2-7, the V gene TRBV3-1 (or the pseudogene TRBV3-2); 7 bases match TRBD2. This CDR3 is built from 15 residues. Per the germline V gene, CDR1 is LGHDT and CDR2 is YNNKEL (reference sequence). CDR3 sequence: CASTQRGGRGYEQYF. DNA of the CDR3: TGTGCCAGCACCCAACGAGGAGGGAGGGGCTACGAGCAGTACTTC.

The chain carries TRBV4-2 and TRBJ2-1; a weak D match, TRBD1 (5 bases). The germline gives CDR1 LGHNA, CDR2 YNFKEQ. Trimming shortened V by 3 bases and J by 8 bases, and 20 bases separated the two germline ends. The CDR3 loop spans 16 amino acids. In DNA, the CDR3 is TGTGCCAGCAGCCAGGGGCAGGGTATCGCGATGGATGAGCAGTTCTTC. It specifies CASSQGQGIAMDEQFF.

The rearrangement links TRBV9 to TRBJ2-5; 8 nucleotides line up with TRBD1. The junction had 7 bases not matched to a gene; V was cut back by 4 bases and J by 2 bases. The germline V gene encodes CDR1 SGDLS and CDR2 YYNGEE. The CDR3 extends over 15 amino acids. The CDR3 loop reads CASSLQGAWQETQYF. Here the CDR3 DNA reads TGTGCCAGCAGCCTCCAGGGGGCTTGGCAAGAGACCCAGTACTTC.

The V call is TRBV6-5, the J call TRBJ2-7; tentatively, D is TRBD2 (6 bases). Germline V CDR1 and CDR2: MNHEY, SVGAGI. With 5 bases removed from V and 4 bases from J, the gap between germline ends came to 12 bases. There are 13 residues in the CDR3. The CDR3 sequence is CASSPRGVYEQYF. CDR3 DNA sequence: TGTGCCAGCAGTCCCCGCGGGGTTTACGAGCAGTACTTC.

The rearrangement uses TRBV7-6 and TRBJ2-3; 11 bases agree with TRBD2. The ends lost 1 base at V and 4 bases at J; junction bases unmatched: 4. The CDR3 loop spans 16 amino acids. Per germline, CDR1 SGHVS and CDR2 FNYEAQ. CDR3 sequence (DNA): TGTGCCAGCAGCTTAGGGCTAGCGGGAGGAGCAGATACGCAGTATTTT. This codes for CASSLGLAGGADTQYF.

Remarks on this clone: The same CDR3 is also encoded by other DNA sequences in this sample. The genes are TRBV19 and TRBJ1-2, with D maybe TRBD1 (5 bases). CDR1 and CDR2 from the germline V gene are LNHDA and SQIVND (reference sequence). The germline V and J ends were trimmed by 3 bases and 4 bases, with 9 bases remaining between them. The CDR3 is 13 residues long. As DNA, the CDR3 is TGTGCCAGTAGTATTCAGGGAACCTATGGCTACACCTTC. Protein sequence: CASSIQGTYGYTF.

V gene TRBV28 combines with J gene TRBJ1-2, with 8 bases matching TRBD1. This CDR3 has 14 residues. Germline V CDR1 and CDR2: MDHEN, SYDVKM. Losses at the gene ends were 5 bases for V and 8 bases for J; bases not matched to a gene: 10. The CDR3 reads CASSPGDRGGGYTF. The CDR3 bases are TGTGCCAGCAGTCCAGGCGACAGGGGCGGCGGCTACACCTTC.

The V call is TRBV5-4, the J call TRBJ2-7, with a possible D match to TRBD2 (6 bases). CDR1 SGHNT and CDR2 YYREEE come from the germline V gene (reference sequence). Trimming pared 4 bases from V and 2 bases from J, leaving 16 bases between. The CDR3 runs 15 residues. CDR3 sequence (DNA): TGTGCCAGCAGCACATCTCTGCGGGGAGCCTACGAGCAGTACTTC. Encoded protein: CASSTSLRGAYEQYF.

The genes are TRBV6-5 and TRBJ1-5; D may be TRBD1 (5 bases). The CDR3 extends over 14 amino acids. Germline-derived CDR1 and CDR2 are MNHEY and SVGAGI. Between the trimmed V and J ends, which lost 7 bases and 6 bases, there was a span of 16 bases. CDR3 in DNA: TGTGCCAGCACGTGGACGGAGGGGAGTCAGCCCCAGCATTTT. Translating it yields CASTWTEGSQPQHF.

The rearrangement links TRBV7-9 to TRBJ2-2; the D gene is possibly TRBD1 (5 bases). Trimming stripped 4 bases from V and 2 bases from J, with 17 bases between. Germline values: CDR1 SEHNR, CDR2 FQNEAQ (reference sequence). The CDR3 covers 17 residues. The CDR3 DNA sequence: TGTGCCAGCAGCTCCTTTATAGGGGCTAGAAACACCGGGGAGCTGTTTTTT. The encoded protein is CASSSFIGARNTGELFF.

The chain employs TRBV10-3 and TRBJ2-7; D possibly corresponds to TRBD1 (6 bases). Per the germline V gene, CDR1 is ENHRY and CDR2 is SYGVKD. The V gene lost 8 bases and the J gene lost 7 bases, with 15 bases spanning the gap. The CDR3 sequence is 12 residues long. The CDR3 DNA reads TGTGCCATCTCCGGGACACCCGGGGAGCAGTACTTC. Residues: CAISGTPGEQYF.

CDR3 bases: TGTGCCAGCAGCTTATATTCAGGAATTGATGGCTACACCTTC. Its translation is CASSLYSGIDGYTF. This chain connects TRBV7-2 to TRBJ1-2; D remains ambiguous. With 2 bases removed from V and 6 bases from J, the gap between germline ends came to 13 bases. Looked up from germline, CDR1 is SGHTA and CDR2 is FQGNSA. The CDR3 is 14 amino acids.

This clone appeared a few times. The chain links TRBV30 to TRBJ1-6; the D gene is possibly TRBD1 (6 bases). With 0 bases removed from V and 6 bases from J, the gap between germline ends came to 9 bases. This CDR3 spans 14 amino acids. CDR1 is GTSNPN and CDR2 is SVGIG in the germline V gene (reference sequence). Here the CDR3 reads CAWSVQGGNSPLHF. The DNA for the CDR3 is TGTGCCTGGAGTGTACAAGGGGGTAATTCACCCCTCCACTTT. The full variable domain, completed using reference TRBV30 and TRBJ1-6, is SQTIHQWPATLVQPVGSPLSLECTVEGTSNPNLYWYRQAAGRGLQLLFYSVGIGQISSEVPQNLSASRPQDRQFILSSKKLLLSDSGFYLCAWSVQGGNSPLHFGNGTRLTVT.

This clone is a singleton in its sample. J is TRBJ1-4 and V is TRBV19, with TRBD1 matching over 8 bases. V trimming: 3 bases; J trimming: 8 bases; junction bases outside the gene matches: 8. This CDR3 is built from 15 residues. The V gene's germline CDR1 is LNHDA and CDR2 SQIVND (reference sequence). CDR3 DNA: TGTGCCAGTAGTATGGACAGGGTTGGGGGCGAAAAACTGTTTTTT. It encodes CASSMDRVGGEKLFF.

The rearrangement uses TRBV20-1 and TRBJ2-7, with 8 bases aligning to TRBD1. The junction had 2 bases not matched to a gene; V was cut back by 5 bases and J by 5 bases. The germline gives CDR1 DFQATT, CDR2 SNEGSKA (reference sequence). CDR3 length: 11 residues. DNA for the CDR3: TGCAGTGCTGCACAGGGGGACGAGCAGTACTTC. It specifies CSAAQGDEQYF.

This chain links TRBV10-3 with TRBJ2-7; TRBD2 matches 8 bases. The CDR3 length is 17 residues. Losses at the gene ends were 3 bases for V and 0 bases for J; bases not matched to a gene: 10. Germline-derived CDR1 and CDR2 are ENHRY and SYGVKD. The CDR3 protein is CAISDLGGGGSSYEQYF. DNA for the CDR3: TGTGCCATCAGTGATCTCGGGGGGGGCGGTAGCTCCTACGAGCAGTACTTC.

The genes are TRBV3-1 (or the pseudogene TRBV3-2) and TRBJ1-2; 9 bases line up with TRBD1. The CDR3 contains 12 residues. The J segment lost 7 bases and the V segment lost 11 bases, leaving 8 bases of the junction unmatched. Germline V lookup: CDR1 LGHDT, CDR2 YNNKEL (reference sequence). The CDR3 DNA reads as TGTGCCGCAGGGACAGGGTTATTTGGCTACACCTTC. Translating it yields CAAGTGLFGYTF.

The rearrangement links TRBV18 to TRBJ1-5; 9 bases are shared with TRBD1. V trimming: 4 bases; J trimming: 4 bases; junction bases outside the gene matches: 5. The CDR3 has 15 amino acids. Looked up from germline, CDR1 is KGHSH and CDR2 is LQKENI. In DNA, the CDR3 is TGTGCCAGCTCACAGGACAGGGGCAGGAATCAGCCCCAGCATTTT. This sequence encodes CASSQDRGRNQPQHF.

The V call is TRBV10-2, the J call TRBJ2-7, with 11 bases that match TRBD2. Trimming cost V 3 bases and J 5 bases; bases outside gene matches: 6. This CDR3 region has 15 residues. Germline V lookup: CDR1 WSHSY, CDR2 SAAADI. The CDR3 bases are TGCGCCAGCAGTGATGGGCTAGCGGGAGGTAACGAGCAGTACTTC. It is translated as CASSDGLAGGNEQYF.

The chain links TRBV6-5 to TRBJ1-1; D may be TRBD1 (6 bases). CDR3 length: 13 residues. Trimming removed 3 bases at V and 11 bases at J, with 16 bases between. From germline, CDR1 is MNHEY and CDR2 SVGAGI. CDR3 coding DNA: TGTGCCAGCAGTTATGAGTACAGGGACGCGGCTTTCTTT. This sequence encodes CASSYEYRDAAFF.

CDR3 loop: CASSQYQGKGYTF. CDR3 nucleotide sequence: TGTGCCAGCAGCCAATATCAGGGAAAAGGCTACACCTTC. V gene TRBV14 combines with J gene TRBJ1-2; tentative D call: TRBD1 (5 bases). CDR1 SGHDN and CDR2 FVKESK come from the germline V gene. V lost 2 bases to trimming and J lost 8 bases, with 12 bases between them. This CDR3 has 13 residues. The whole variable domain, remainder taken from reference TRBV14 and TRBJ1-2, is EAGVTQFPSHSVIEKGQTVTLRCDPISGHDNLYWYRRVMGKEIKFLLHFVKESKQDESGMPNNRFLAERTGGTYSTLKVQPAELEDSGVYFCASSQYQGKGYTFGSGTRLTVV.

This clone was detected a few times. This chain connects TRBV2 to TRBJ2-2; tentative D call: TRBD2 (7 bases). The CDR3 sequence is 14 residues long. V shed 6 bases and J shed 5 bases, with 13 bases lying between them. Germline CDR1 is SNHLY and CDR2 is FYNNEI. CDR3 coding DNA: TGTGCCAGCAGGAGTGGGAGGGGGACCGGGGAGCTGTTTTTT. Its protein is CASRSGRGTGELFF.

This chain connects TRBV5-6 to TRBJ2-1, with 14 bases that match TRBD2. Trimming at V came to 0 bases and at J to 5 bases, leaving 4 bases not matched to a gene. The CDR3 spans 17 residues. The germline CDR1 and CDR2 sequences are SGHDT and YYEEEE. Written as DNA, the CDR3 is TGTGCCAGCAGCTTGGGACTAGCGGGGGGGCATAACAATGAGCAGTTCTTC. Translation: CASSLGLAGGHNNEQFF.

The genes are TRBV5-5 and TRBJ1-6, with 8 bases aligning to TRBD1. CDR3 length: 19 amino acids. The V and J ends lost 7 bases and 0 bases, in that order; junction bases with no gene match: 15. In germline, CDR1 is SGHKS, CDR2 YYEKEE (reference sequence). The CDR3 sequence is CASLKGDRPRSSYNSPLHF. CDR3 nucleotides: TGTGCCAGCTTGAAGGGGGACAGGCCGCGGAGCTCCTATAATTCACCCCTCCACTTT.

The rearrangement uses TRBV4-1 and TRBJ2-7; possibly TRBD1 for D (5 bases). The length of the CDR3 is 13 residues. Germline V gene sequence: CDR1 MGHRA, CDR2 YSYEKL. Trimming took off 4 bases at V and 5 bases at J, with 12 bases between the two ends. The CDR3 bases are TGCGCCAGCAGCCGGGGTGGGGCGAACGAGCAGTACTTC. Protein product: CASSRGGANEQYF.

This chain connects TRBV21-1 to TRBJ1-5; no DNA check was done on the table's D call, TRBD1. TRBV21-1 is labeled a pseudogene. The CDR3 loop spans 17 amino acids. CDR3 amino acids: CASSLRDRVILGQPQHF. The DNA of the CDR3 is TGTGCCAGCAGCCTCCGGGACAGGGTAATTTTAGGTCAGCCCCAGCATTTT.

The rearrangement uses TRBV12-3 or TRBV12-4 and TRBJ1-1; D possibly corresponds to TRBD1 (5 bases). The V gene lost 3 bases and the J gene lost 7 bases, with 12 bases spanning the gap. The CDR3 is 13 residues long. CDR3 DNA sequence: TGTGCCAGCAGTTTCGGCAGGGTAGGTGAAGCTTTCTTT. It codes for CASSFGRVGEAFF.